One T cell receptor beta chain is described in this entry. The PCR ran on 60 Vbeta and 13 Jbeta primers. Data came from immunoSEQ multiplex PCR; TCRdb stores just in-frame clones and leaves some out. The sample gives 100,000 to 150,000 clones, over 70% of which show up once; 2% to 3% is in the top ten. This entry is derived from a study of cytomegalovirus exposure and HLA in healthy donors. Across the whole study: Samples from HLA-typed donors yielded approximately 88 million unique TCRs in an early data release.

The germline CDR1 and CDR2 sequences are SGDLS and YYNGEE. The V end lost 0 bases, the J end lost 3 bases, and 10 bases lay between the germline ends. The CDR3 has 14 amino acids. The sample was PBMCs. This TCR was sampled from a woman aged 55-75 years in good health and CMV-seropositive. V usage is TRBV9 and J usage is TRBJ2-7, with a possible D match to TRBD1 (6 bases). CDR3 in amino acids: CASSVGDTLYEQYF. The DNA for the CDR3 is TGTGCCAGCAGCGTAGGGGACACCCTCTACGAGCAGTACTTC. The full variable domain, in which reference TRBV9 and TRBJ2-7 provide the parts outside the CDR3, is DSGVTQTPKHLITATGQRVTLRCSPRSGDLSVYWYQQSLDQGLQFLIQYYNGEERAKGNILERFSAQQFPDLHSELNLSSLELGDSALYFCASSVGDTLYEQYFGPGTRLTVT.